Following are 28 T cell receptor beta chains from one sample sequenced in a study of regulatory T cells in long-lasting Graves disease. Combining iRepertoire HTBI primers with Arm-PCR of CDR3 regions, the authors built TCR beta libraries. TCRdb ran MiXCR on the multiplex PCR reads and lists one entry per CDR3 protein. The repertoire holds 500,000 or so distinct CDR3 sequences, with roughly 16% as singletons. The time point is: newly diagnosed GD, antithyroid drugs for less than 3 months. From RNA extracted from PBMCs, the TCR library was made. The same sample was also studied in work on T cells in Graves' hyperthyroidism and ophthalmopathy.

The sample in question was peripheral blood mononuclear cells (PBMCs), obtained at new diagnosis, from a patient treated with antithyroid drugs. Receptor source: a middle-aged man with Graves disease.

There are a few counts of this clonotype. The chain is built from TRBV19 and TRBJ1-1; unclear D gene. The V end lost 4 bases, the J end lost 1 base, and 7 bases lay between the germline ends. This CDR3 region has 13 residues. From germline, CDR1 is LNHDA and CDR2 SQIVND (reference sequence). The CDR3 reads CASSRLRNTEAFF. CDR3 coding DNA: TGTGCCAGTAGTAGGTTGAGGAACACTGAAGCTTTCTTT.

On this clonotype: A far larger clone is a single base away, which makes a read error likely. CDR3 nucleotide sequence: TGTGCCAGCAGTTCCCCGGCCCGGACAGGGACCCACGAGCAGTTCTTC. It codes for CASSSPARTGTHEQFF. The chain employs TRBV28 and TRBJ2-1; TRBD1 matches 8 bases. J lost 10 bases, V lost 4 bases, and 15 bases had no gene match. Germline CDR1 MDHEN, CDR2 SYDVKM. The CDR3 covers 16 residues.

This clonotype was observed at least ten times. The V call is TRBV10-1, the J call TRBJ2-3, with 9 bases lining up with TRBD1. V lost 5 bases to trimming and J lost 5 bases; unmatched junction nucleotides: 8. Germline CDR1 reads WNHNN; CDR2 reads SYGVQD (reference sequence). The length of the CDR3 is 15 residues. This CDR3 reads CASSPGTGSGDTQYF. The CDR3 DNA follows: TGCGCCAGCAGTCCCGGGACAGGGTCTGGAGATACGCAGTATTTT.

For this clonotype: This may be a read error: a much more frequent sequence differs by one nucleotide. CDR3 bases: TGTGCCAGCAGGCAGGAGGGGATGGGGAACACTGGAGCTTTCTTT. Residues: CASRQEGMGNTGAFF. The chain carries TRBV6-2 or TRBV6-3 and TRBJ1-1, with D tentatively TRBD1 (5 bases). CDR1 and CDR2 (germline): MNHEY, SVGEGT. The CDR3 covers 15 residues.

The table lists this clonotype with a few counts. The chain combines TRBV18 with TRBJ2-2; D not resolved. The germline V gene has CDR1 KGHSH and CDR2 LQKENI. This CDR3 is 16 amino acids long. Trimming pared 0 bases from V and 6 bases from J, leaving 14 bases between. The CDR3 DNA reads TGTGCCAGCTCACCACCAGGACGGAATGGGGCCGGGGAGCTGTTTTTT. It specifies CASSPPGRNGAGELFF.

This clonotype has a handful of counts. The chain recombines TRBV18 with TRBJ2-6; D is perhaps TRBD1 (5 bases). The germline gives CDR1 KGHSH, CDR2 LQKENI. This CDR3 comprises 15 residues. Trimming left V 3 bases short and J 2 bases short, with 8 bases between. The CDR3 loop is CASSPRETGANVLTF. As DNA, the CDR3 is TGTGCCAGCTCACCCAGGGAAACTGGGGCCAACGTCCTGACTTTC.

This clonotype was observed at least ten times. CDR3 region: CATSRDRTVQETQYF. Written as DNA, the CDR3 is TGTGCCACCAGCAGAGATAGGACAGTACAAGAGACCCAGTACTTC. This chain uses TRBV15 with TRBJ2-5; D possibly corresponds to TRBD1 (6 bases). CDR1 is LNHNV, CDR2 YYDKDF, per germline (reference sequence). The CDR3 extends over 15 amino acids. V was pared by 0 bases and J by 2 bases, with 10 bases between.

This clonotype was recorded many times. The chain couples TRBV7-9 to TRBJ2-5, with a tentative D call TRBD1 (5 bases). Trimming took off 6 bases at V and 2 bases at J, with 10 bases between the two ends. This CDR3 is 13 amino acids long. Germline lookup yields CDR1 SEHNR and CDR2 FQNEAQ (reference sequence). The CDR3 reads CASRRQSQETQYF. In DNA, the CDR3 is TGTGCCAGCAGACGACAGAGTCAAGAGACCCAGTACTTC.

This clonotype has just a few counts. At one boundary the junction diverges from the germline segment, which might be a read error. V and J are TRBV13 and TRBJ1-6, with 8 bases fitting TRBD1. The CDR3 is 13 residues long. The germline gives CDR1 PRHDT, CDR2 FYEKMQ (reference sequence). DNA of the CDR3: TGTGCCAGCAGCTCGCAGGGGGCCTCACTCCTCCACTTT. This sequence encodes CASSSQGASLLHF.

This clonotype was seen more than once but under ten times. The chain links TRBV4-1 to TRBJ2-7; weak D call: TRBD1 (5 bases). Trimming shortened V by 1 base and J by 5 bases, and 15 bases separated the two germline ends. In germline, CDR1 is MGHRA, CDR2 YSYEKL. The CDR3 spans 15 residues. Written as DNA, the CDR3 is TGCGCCAGCAGCCAAGGAATACGGGTAGGGGACGAGCAGTACTTC. Its protein product is CASSQGIRVGDEQYF.

This clonotype was seen ten or more times. The chain recombines TRBV2 with TRBJ2-2, with 8 bases that match TRBD1. The CDR3 length is 16 residues. The J segment lost 3 bases and the V segment lost 7 bases, leaving 10 bases of the junction unmatched. Germline-derived CDR1 and CDR2 are SNHLY and FYNNEI. The CDR3 here is CASKTSDRDDTGELFF. CDR3 sequence (DNA): TGTGCCAGCAAAACGTCGGACAGGGACGACACCGGGGAGCTGTTTTTT.

The V gene is TRBV20-1, the J gene TRBJ2-1; D ambiguous. This CDR3 is built from 13 residues. The germline V gene encodes CDR1 DFQATT and CDR2 SNEGSKA (reference sequence). CDR3: CGSARPPYNEQFF. The CDR3 nucleotides read TGCGGATCAGCGAGACCCCCCTACAATGAGCAGTTCTTC.

J is TRBJ2-7 and V is TRBV20-1; 14 bases match TRBD2. Trimming at V came to 3 bases and at J to 6 bases, leaving 7 bases not matched to a gene. The CDR3 contains 15 residues. In germline, CDR1 is DFQATT, CDR2 SNEGSKA (reference sequence). The DNA of the CDR3 is TGCAGTGCTAGCAACCCGGGACTAGCGGGAGTCGAGCAGTACTTC. Translated, it gives CSASNPGLAGVEQYF.

This clonotype was picked up a small number of times. The chain combines TRBV28 with TRBJ2-4; D is unclear. The V end was cut by 5 bases, the J end by 0 bases, with 8 bases between. From germline, CDR1 is MDHEN and CDR2 SYDVKM. This CDR3 has 14 amino acids. The CDR3 spells CASSALIAKNIQYF. In DNA form, the CDR3 reads TGTGCCAGCAGTGCCCTGATAGCCAAAAACATTCAGTACTTC. Together with reference TRBV28 and TRBJ2-4, the CDR3 gives the full variable domain: DVKVTQSSRYLVKRTGEKVFLECVQDMDHENMFWYRQDPGLGLRLIYFSYDVKMKEKGDIPEGYSVSREKKERFSLILESASTNQTSMYLCASSALIAKNIQYFGAGTRLSVL.

In this sample, this clonotype turned up many times. In nucleotides, the CDR3 is TGTGCCAGCGAGGGACGAGCGAACACCGGGGAGCTGTTTTTT. This encodes CASEGRANTGELFF. The chain carries TRBV2 and TRBJ2-2; perhaps D is TRBD1 or TRBD2 (5 bases each). Germline CDR1 is SNHLY and CDR2 is FYNNEI. The V end was cut by 8 bases, the J end by 0 bases, with 10 bases between. This CDR3 is 14 amino acids long.

Notes on this clonotype: A much bigger clone sits one base away, suggesting this may be a read error. The V gene is TRBV19, the J gene TRBJ2-2; D is uncertain. This CDR3 is built from 16 residues. Germline V gene sequence: CDR1 LNHDA, CDR2 SQIVND (reference sequence). The CDR3 protein is CAGSPRAGSNTGELFF. Written as DNA, the CDR3 is TGTGCCGGTAGTCCGCGCGCAGGATCAAACACCGGGGAGCTGTTTTTT.

About this clonotype itself: This could be a read error, since a much larger clone is one nucleotide away. The chain carries TRBV10-3 and TRBJ2-3; TRBD1 aligns across 7 bases. The germline V gene encodes CDR1 ENHRY and CDR2 SYGVKD. The ends lost 1 base at V and 2 bases at J; junction bases unmatched: 6. This CDR3 contains 16 residues. The CDR3 reads CAISEFRDRYTDTQYF. For the CDR3, the DNA is TGTGCCATCAGTGAGTTCCGGGACAGATACACAGATACGCAGTATTTT.

This clonotype has ten or more counts. The gene calls are TRBV7-9 and TRBJ2-3; D unclear. This CDR3 region has 15 residues. Between the trimmed V and J ends, which lost 5 bases and 0 bases, there was a span of 12 bases. Germline V gives CDR1 SEHNR, CDR2 FQNEAQ (reference sequence). The CDR3 DNA is TGTGCCAGCAGCCACCCCGGTCACAGCACAGATACGCAGTATTTT. Protein: CASSHPGHSTDTQYF.

This clonotype has a count of ten or more. The chain couples TRBV11-3 to TRBJ2-5, with D possibly matching TRBD1 (5 bases). V lost 4 bases and J lost 5, with 14 bases in between. CDR1 and CDR2 (germline): SGHNT, YENEEA. This CDR3 is 14 amino acids long. In DNA form, the CDR3 reads TGTGCCAGCAGCTCCGACTCCTGGGGCGAGACCCAGTACTTC. This encodes CASSSDSWGETQYF.

This clonotype has only a few counts. The rearrangement joins TRBV7-9 to TRBJ2-1, with 9 bases identical to TRBD2. V lost 0 bases, J lost 5 bases, and 8 bases stayed unmatched. The length of the CDR3 is 17 residues. CDR1 is SEHNR and CDR2 is FQNEAQ in the germline V gene (reference sequence). CDR3: CASSLAQTSGPHNEQFF. The CDR3 nucleotides read TGTGCCAGCAGCTTAGCCCAAACTAGCGGGCCTCACAATGAGCAGTTCTTC.

This clonotype has a count of ten or more. One junction end does not reproduce the germline sequence, and a read error may be involved. J is TRBJ2-1 and V is TRBV12-3 or TRBV12-4; D gene unclear. This CDR3 is built from 15 residues. As DNA, the CDR3 is TGTGCCAGCAGTTCCGACTGGCCCTCCTCCAATGAGCAGTTCTTC. It yields the protein CASSSDWPSSNEQFF.

The sample holds a few counts of this clonotype. This rearrangement joins TRBV19 to TRBJ2-5, with D maybe TRBD2 (5 bases). The CDR3 spans 12 residues. V gave up 3 bases and J gave up 5 bases, with 7 bases separating them. CDR1 is LNHDA and CDR2 is SQIVND in the germline V gene (reference sequence). The CDR3 DNA is TGTGCCAGTAGTATTGGCGGGGAGACCCAGTACTTC. Protein sequence: CASSIGGETQYF. The full variable domain, completed using reference TRBV19 and TRBJ2-5, is DGGITQSPKYLFRKEGQNVTLSCEQNLNHDAMYWYRQDPGQGLRLIYYSQIVNDFQKGDIAEGYSVSREKKESFPLTVTSAQKNPTAFYLCASSIGGETQYFGPGTRLLVL.

The chain is built from TRBV6-1 and TRBJ2-1; 12 bases are shared with TRBD2. Germline CDR1 MNHNS, CDR2 SASEGT. After removal of 0 bases from V and 5 bases from J, the junction contained 8 bases not matched to a gene. The CDR3 is made up of 18 amino acids. This CDR3 is CASSEATSGSFRDNEQFF. DNA for the CDR3: TGTGCCAGCAGTGAAGCGACTAGCGGGAGTTTTCGGGACAATGAGCAGTTCTTC.

At least ten counts were recorded for this clonotype. This sequence joins TRBV5-1 and TRBJ1-1; the D gene is possibly TRBD1 (5 bases). CDR1 SGHRS and CDR2 YFSETQ come from the germline V gene. This CDR3 comprises 15 residues. The ends were cut back, 0 bases at V and 1 base at J, with 10 bases in the middle. The CDR3 spells CASSLGGAPNTEAFF. DNA for the CDR3: TGCGCCAGCAGCTTGGGTGGGGCGCCGAACACTGAAGCTTTCTTT.

This clonotype appeared many times. The rearrangement uses TRBV15 and TRBJ2-5, with 7 bases fitting TRBD2. Trimming cost V 8 bases and J 4 bases; bases outside gene matches: 13. The V gene's germline CDR1 is LNHNV and CDR2 YYDKDF (reference sequence). The CDR3 runs to 15 residues. In nucleotides, the CDR3 is TGTGCCACCCAAGCAGAGGGTCGGGAGGCAGAGACCCAGTACTTC. As protein: CATQAEGREAETQYF.

This clonotype came up many times. The CDR3 here is CSAKAGVTGELFF. CDR3 DNA sequence: TGCAGTGCTAAGGCCGGGGTAACCGGGGAGCTGTTTTTT. V is TRBV20-1 and J is TRBJ2-2; possible D gene TRBD2, 5 bases. Germline CDR1 is DFQATT and CDR2 is SNEGSKA (reference sequence). The V end lost 4 bases, the J end lost 5 bases, and 11 bases lay between the germline ends. The CDR3 has 13 residues.

The rearrangement joins TRBV12-3 or TRBV12-4 to TRBJ2-1, with a weak D call TRBD2 (5 bases). The CDR3 is 12 amino acids. Trimming left V 2 bases short and J 13 bases short, with 12 bases between. In DNA, the CDR3 is TGTGCCAGCAGTTTACGGGGTCCCCAACAGTTCTTC. Its translation: CASSLRGPQQFF.

This chain links TRBV5-5 with TRBJ1-2, with 9 bases lining up with TRBD1. With V trimmed by 2 bases and J by 4 bases, 6 bases remained unmatched. The CDR3 length is 15 residues. The V gene's germline CDR1 is SGHKS and CDR2 YYEKEE (reference sequence). The CDR3 sequence: CASSLQGARGYGYTF. Written as DNA, the CDR3 is TGTGCCAGCAGCTTACAGGGGGCGAGGGGCTATGGCTACACCTTC.